Each of the 30 T cell receptor beta chains below was sequenced from the same sample in a study of CD8 T cells in Susac syndrome. With random hexamers, 0.5 to 1 ug RNA was reverse transcribed. TCRdb called the immunoSEQ multiplex PCR reads again in MiXCR, with one record for every CDR3 protein. The table includes about 300,000 distinct CDR3 sequences, about 89% detected once. The specimen was CD8+ T cells from PBMCs. The receptors were sampled from a human donor with multiple sclerosis.

This rearrangement joins TRBV20-1 to TRBJ2-2; D not certain. From germline, CDR1 is DFQATT and CDR2 SNEGSKA (reference sequence). Trimming shortened V by 2 bases and J by 0 bases, and 4 bases separated the two germline ends. The CDR3 runs to 13 residues. The CDR3 loop reads CSARLPNTGELFF. CDR3 nucleotide sequence: TGCAGTGCTAGACTGCCGAACACCGGGGAGCTGTTTTTT.

The gene calls are TRBV28 and TRBJ2-7, with no clear D. V gave up 3 bases and J gave up 1 base, with 13 bases separating them. Looked up from germline, CDR1 is MDHEN and CDR2 is SYDVKM. The CDR3 has 15 residues. CDR3 residues: CASSFLRWASYEQYF. The DNA of the CDR3 is TGTGCCAGCAGTTTTTTGCGGTGGGCGTCCTACGAGCAGTACTTC. The whole variable domain, filled in from reference TRBV28 and TRBJ2-7, reads DVKVTQSSRYLVKRTGEKVFLECVQDMDHENMFWYRQDPGLGLRLIYFSYDVKMKEKGDIPEGYSVSREKKERFSLILESASTNQTSMYLCASSFLRWASYEQYFGPGTRLTVT.

A single count supports this clonotype. CDR3 residues: CASSLGGGAGEQYF. CDR3 nucleotides: TGTGCCAGCAGCTTGGGCGGGGGGGCTGGCGAGCAGTACTTC. J is TRBJ2-7 and V is TRBV5-6; 9 positions agree with TRBD2. With V trimmed by 0 bases and J by 6 bases, 4 bases remained unmatched. Germline V gives CDR1 SGHDT, CDR2 YYEEEE. The CDR3 is 14 residues long. Looking up the rest from reference TRBV5-6 and TRBJ2-7 gives the full variable domain: DAGVTQSPTHLIKTRGQQVTLRCSPKSGHDTVSWYQQALGQGPQFIFQYYEEEERQRGNFPDRFSGHQFPNYSSELNVNALLLGDSALYLCASSLGGGAGEQYFGPGTRLTVT.

This chain connects TRBV13 to TRBJ1-2; TRBD1 agrees at 12 bases. Germline CDR1 PRHDT, CDR2 FYEKMQ (reference sequence). CDR3 length: 17 amino acids. V lost 5 bases and J lost 2; bases outside the gene matches: 9. CDR3 residues: CASSHGTGGGMNYGYTF. CDR3 DNA: TGTGCCAGCAGCCACGGGACAGGGGGCGGAATGAACTATGGCTACACCTTC.

The chain is built from TRBV29-1 and TRBJ2-5, with D unresolved. Trimming pared 6 bases from V and 2 bases from J, leaving 16 bases between. The germline CDR1 and CDR2 sequences are SQVTM and ANQGSEA. CDR3 length equals 14 residues. The CDR3 loop is CSVLDDRGQETQYF. CDR3 sequence (DNA): TGCAGCGTCCTTGATGATCGAGGTCAAGAGACCCAGTACTTC.

This clonotype has only one observation. The chain joins TRBV3-1 to TRBJ2-7; D gene uncertain. V dropped 6 bases and J dropped 1 base, with 7 bases sitting between them. The CDR3 is 12 amino acids. The V gene's germline CDR1 is LGHDT and CDR2 YNNKEL (reference sequence). In nucleotides, the CDR3 is TGTGCCAGCAGAGGGAAATCCTACGAGCAGTACTTC. It yields the protein CASRGKSYEQYF.

This rearrangement joins TRBV29-1 to TRBJ2-7, with unresolved D. Germline lookup yields CDR1 SQVTM and CDR2 ANQGSEA. This CDR3 comprises 10 residues. V was pared by 4 bases and J by 3 bases, with 4 bases between. The CDR3 bases are TGCAGCGTTGGGGACTACGAGCAGTACTTC. Translating gives CSVGDYEQYF.

The CDR3 nucleotides are TGTGCCACCAGCAGAGATCGGGGGACTAGCGCCGAGCAGTACTTC. It yields the protein CATSRDRGTSAEQYF. This sequence joins TRBV15 and TRBJ2-7, with 10 bases that match TRBD2. The V segment lost 0 bases and the J segment 6 bases; nucleotides outside the gene matches: 5. The CDR3 is 15 residues long. Germline V gene lookup returns CDR1 LNHNV and CDR2 YYDKDF (reference sequence).

The V and J genes are TRBV30 and TRBJ2-1; 8 bases map to TRBD2. V lost 4 bases and J lost 4; bases outside the gene matches: 9. Per the germline V gene, CDR1 is GTSNPN and CDR2 is SVGIG (reference sequence). This CDR3 is built from 15 residues. CDR3 DNA: TGTGCCTGGAACGCTCTAGCGGGCCTTTACAATGAGCAGTTCTTC. It encodes CAWNALAGLYNEQFF.

This chain joins TRBV29-1 and TRBJ2-3, with D tentatively TRBD2 (6 bases). The germline CDR1 and CDR2 sequences are SQVTM and ANQGSEA. V was clipped by 8 bases and J by 1 base, with 16 bases between them. The CDR3 covers 14 residues. CDR3 sequence (DNA): TGCAGCATGATACTAGCCTTTCGCACAGATACGCAGTATTTT. Its translation is CSMILAFRTDTQYF.

The genes are TRBV7-9 and TRBJ1-4, with 7 bases that match TRBD1. Germline CDR1 and CDR2: SEHNR and FQNEAQ (reference sequence). The CDR3 runs to 16 residues. Germline trimming cut 4 bases from V and 5 bases from J; bases unmatched to any gene: 10. CDR3 sequence (DNA): TGTGCCAGCAGCTCCCCAACAGGGGAGGCGAATGAAAAACTGTTTTTT. Its translation is CASSSPTGEANEKLFF.

The chain's CDR3 is CSVWTGGGETQYF. CDR3 nucleotides: TGCAGCGTTTGGACAGGGGGCGGAGAGACCCAGTACTTC. The chain employs TRBV29-1 and TRBJ2-5, with 11 bases matching TRBD1. Germline lookup yields CDR1 SQVTM and CDR2 ANQGSEA. The V segment lost 5 bases and the J segment 4 bases; nucleotides outside the gene matches: 3. The CDR3 consists of 13 residues.

V and J are TRBV9 and TRBJ1-2; D not resolved. V was pared by 4 bases and J by 7 bases, with 23 bases between. Germline CDR1 is SGDLS and CDR2 is YYNGEE. The CDR3 loop spans 16 amino acids. This CDR3 is CASSSEGRTLERGYTF. For the CDR3, the DNA is TGTGCCAGCAGCAGCGAAGGTAGGACGCTCGAACGTGGCTACACCTTC.

The genes are TRBV12-3 or TRBV12-4 and TRBJ2-1; 14 bases match TRBD2. The V segment lost 5 bases and the J segment 8 bases; nucleotides outside the gene matches: 5. This CDR3 spans 15 amino acids. The CDR3: CASSAGLAGAHEQFF. In nucleotides, the CDR3 is TGTGCCAGCAGTGCGGGACTAGCGGGGGCTCATGAGCAGTTCTTC.

The V and J genes are TRBV24-1 and TRBJ2-4; D unresolved. Germline CDR1 reads KGHDR; CDR2 reads SFDVKD. Trimming shortened V by 5 bases and J by 10 bases, and 14 bases separated the two germline ends. CDR3 size: 13 residues. CDR3 amino acids: CATSGPGTKIQYF. CDR3 nucleotides: TGTGCCACCAGTGGCCCGGGTACGAAGATTCAGTACTTC.

The chain recombines TRBV6-4 with TRBJ2-1, with 7 bases that match TRBD2. The V segment lost 4 bases and the J segment 3 bases; nucleotides outside the gene matches: 6. This CDR3 is built from 15 residues. Germline V gives CDR1 MRHNA, CDR2 SNTAGT. CDR3 in DNA: TGTGCCAGCAGTGGCGGGACTACCGACTACAATGAGCAGTTCTTC. Its translation: CASSGGTTDYNEQFF.

V and J are TRBV6-1 and TRBJ2-7; D unresolved. Per germline, CDR1 MNHNS and CDR2 SASEGT. The CDR3 contains 14 residues. Trimming stripped 5 bases from V and 2 bases from J, with 13 bases between. This CDR3 is CASSLTDAAYEQYF. Written as DNA, the CDR3 is TGTGCCAGCAGTTTAACGGACGCGGCCTACGAGCAGTACTTC.

There are a few counts of this clonotype. The CDR3 protein is CASSVENTGELFF. The CDR3 nucleotides are TGTGCCAGCAGCGTAGAGAATACCGGGGAGCTGTTTTTT. J is TRBJ2-2 and V is TRBV9; D is undetermined. This CDR3 has 13 amino acids. V was clipped by 0 bases and J by 5 bases, with 5 bases between them. Germline V gives CDR1 SGDLS, CDR2 YYNGEE.

This clonotype was observed a single time. The chain is built from TRBV19 and TRBJ2-3; the match to TRBD1 covers 7 bases. The CDR3 is 14 residues long. Germline CDR1 is LNHDA and CDR2 is SQIVND (reference sequence). Losses at the gene ends were 4 bases for V and 6 bases for J; bases not matched to a gene: 7. The CDR3 sequence: CASSRDSIYDTQYF. CDR3 nucleotide sequence: TGTGCCAGTAGTAGGGACAGTATTTATGATACGCAGTATTTT.

The V and J genes are TRBV30 and TRBJ2-1, with D hard to call. The CDR3 loop spans 12 amino acids. Germline V gene data show CDR1 as GTSNPN and CDR2 as SVGIG (reference sequence). The V and J ends lost 0 bases and 9 bases respectively, with 9 bases between them. CDR3 in DNA: TGTGCCTGGAGTGTAGGAACAGTTGAGCAGTTCTTC. Translation gives CAWSVGTVEQFF.

This chain uses TRBV6-4 with TRBJ2-6; D is ambiguous. The V gene lost 11 bases and the J gene lost 3 bases, with 5 bases spanning the gap. Germline CDR1 reads MRHNA; CDR2 reads SNTAGT. The CDR3 contains 11 residues. This chain's CDR3 is CASCGANVLTF. CDR3 bases: TGTGCCTCCTGTGGGGCCAACGTCCTGACTTTC.

This clonotype came up a few times. The J gene is TRBJ2-7, the V gene TRBV20-1; D tentatively fits TRBD1 or TRBD2 (5 bases each). The V gene's germline CDR1 is DFQATT and CDR2 SNEGSKA (reference sequence). With 0 bases removed from V and 2 bases from J, the gap between germline ends came to 14 bases. This CDR3 comprises 15 residues. The CDR3, as DNA: TGCAGTGCTAGAGATCGGGACCAAACCACCTACGAGCAGTACTTC. Translation: CSARDRDQTTYEQYF.

The chain uses TRBV12-3 or TRBV12-4 and TRBJ2-7, with 8 bases lining up with TRBD2. V lost 5 bases, J lost 2 bases, and 5 bases stayed unmatched. The CDR3 runs 14 residues. CDR3 bases: TGTGCCAGCAGTAGTACTAGCGGACCCTACGAGCAGTACTTC. It encodes CASSSTSGPYEQYF.

The chain links TRBV4-2 to TRBJ1-4; D remains ambiguous. Trimming pared 4 bases from V and 8 bases from J, leaving 8 bases between. This CDR3 is 12 amino acids long. Germline V gene data show CDR1 as LGHNA and CDR2 as YNFKEQ. For the CDR3, the DNA is TGTGCCAGCAGCCCCTACGGGGAAAAACTGTTTTTT. Its protein is CASSPYGEKLFF.

The rearrangement joins TRBV12-3 or TRBV12-4 to TRBJ2-3, with D possibly TRBD1 on 5 matching bases. Trimming removed 0 bases at V and 3 bases at J, with 7 bases between. The CDR3 has 14 residues. This chain's CDR3 is CASSLATETDTQYF. The DNA of the CDR3 is TGTGCCAGCAGTTTAGCGACAGAGACAGATACGCAGTATTTT.

V is TRBV9 and J is TRBJ2-7; D is unclear. CDR1 and CDR2 from the germline V gene are SGDLS and YYNGEE. With 0 bases removed from V and 1 base from J, the gap between germline ends came to 5 bases. The CDR3 is made up of 13 amino acids. The CDR3 is CASSVGLSYEQYF. CDR3 sequence (DNA): TGTGCCAGCAGCGTAGGGCTATCCTACGAGCAGTACTTC.

This chain connects TRBV6-2 or TRBV6-3 to TRBJ2-6; D is unresolved. Germline assignment: CDR1 MNHEY and CDR2 SVGEGT. CDR3 length: 17 residues. With 0 bases removed from V and 4 bases from J, the gap between germline ends came to 13 bases. The CDR3 spells CASSYSIMGSGANVLTF. The CDR3, as DNA: TGTGCCAGCAGTTACTCGATCATGGGGTCCGGGGCCAACGTCCTGACTTTC.

This chain connects TRBV2 to TRBJ2-7; TRBD2 aligns across 13 bases. The germline gives CDR1 SNHLY, CDR2 FYNNEI. The ends lost 7 bases at V and 4 bases at J; junction bases unmatched: 7. CDR3 length: 15 amino acids. The CDR3 loop reads CASIRGLAGAYEQYF. The CDR3 DNA sequence: TGTGCCAGCATTAGAGGACTAGCGGGAGCATACGAGCAGTACTTC. The whole variable domain, remainder taken from reference TRBV2 and TRBJ2-7, is EPEVTQTPSHQVTQMGQEVILRCVPISNHLYFYWYRQILGQKVEFLVSFYNNEISEKSEIFDDQFSVERPDGSNFTLKIRSTKLEDSAMYFCASIRGLAGAYEQYFGPGTRLTVT.

This chain connects TRBV7-8 to TRBJ1-2; D not certain. The CDR3 is made up of 12 amino acids. The ends were cut back, 1 base at V and 6 bases at J, with 6 bases in the middle. Looked up from germline, CDR1 is SGHVS and CDR2 is FQNEAQ. The CDR3 loop reads CASSLGRDGYTF. The DNA of the CDR3 is TGTGCCAGCAGCTTAGGGAGGGATGGCTACACCTTC.

The rearrangement uses TRBV20-1 and TRBJ1-1; D is undetermined. The CDR3 totals 10 residues. The germline V and J ends were trimmed by 1 base and 5 bases, with 2 bases remaining between them. Germline lookup yields CDR1 DFQATT and CDR2 SNEGSKA (reference sequence). The CDR3 protein is CSARGTEAFF. CDR3 DNA: TGCAGTGCTAGAGGAACTGAAGCTTTCTTT.